This TCR beta chain was documented in a study of blood T cell repertoires in COVID-19. Profiled with immunoSEQ multiplex PCR; TCRdb holds only in-frame clones, not every one. The data show about 120,000 clones, approximately 84% seen once. The V gene's germline CDR1 is MDHEN and CDR2 SYDVKM. Losses at the gene ends were 3 bases for V and 0 bases for J; bases not matched to a gene: 6. This CDR3 comprises 17 residues. The clonotype was recovered from a man between 70 and 80 years old with active or convalescent COVID-19. The sequencing sample was made of peripheral blood. The chain recombines TRBV28 with TRBJ2-3; 10 bases map to TRBD2. CDR3 sequence reads: CASSFLSGRSSTDTQYF. The CDR3 DNA reads TGTGCCAGCAGTTTTCTTAGCGGGAGGTCTAGCACAGATACGCAGTATTTT.